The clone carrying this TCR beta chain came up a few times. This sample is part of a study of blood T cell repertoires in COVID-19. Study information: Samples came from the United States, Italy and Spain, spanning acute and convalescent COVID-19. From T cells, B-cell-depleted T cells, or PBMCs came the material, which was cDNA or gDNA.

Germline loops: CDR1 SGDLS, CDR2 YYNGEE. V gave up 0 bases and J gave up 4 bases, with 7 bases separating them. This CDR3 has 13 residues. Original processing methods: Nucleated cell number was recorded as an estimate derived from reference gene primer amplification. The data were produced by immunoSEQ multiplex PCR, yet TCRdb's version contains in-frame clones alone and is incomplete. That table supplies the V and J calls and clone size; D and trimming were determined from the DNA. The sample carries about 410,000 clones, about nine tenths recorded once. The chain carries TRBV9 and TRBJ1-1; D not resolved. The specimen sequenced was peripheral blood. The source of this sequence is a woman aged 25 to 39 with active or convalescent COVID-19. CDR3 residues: CASSVATGTEAFF. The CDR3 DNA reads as TGTGCCAGCAGCGTAGCTACGGGCACTGAAGCTTTCTTT.